The rows below give T cell receptor beta chains drawn from one sample of a study of blood T cell repertoires in COVID-19. Here immunoSEQ multiplex PCR was the method, and the copy in TCRdb shows in-frame clones only, minus some. Of around 200,000 clones in the sample, approximately 85% were seen once. The sequenced sample consisted of PBMCs or T cells enriched from blood (not recorded which). The receptor set was obtained from a man between 35 and 55 years old who had recovered from COVID-19. Each CDR3 is given with its conserved first and last residue. A D gene is named only where the DNA matches it firmly. A clone size is listed for some rows: how often the clone was seen (once, few, many), or a class if it is expanded.

clone size | D gene | J gene | V gene | CDR3 protein | CDR3 DNA
NA | TRBD1 | TRBJ2-6 | TRBV11-3 | CASSWFGQGSSGANVLTF | TGTGCCAGCAGCTGGTTCGGACAGGGTTCCTCTGGGGCCAACGTCCTGACTTTC
once | NA | TRBJ1-6 | TRBV27 | CASSLSQGSSPLHF | TGTGCCAGCAGTTTATCCCAGGGCAGCTCACCCCTCCACTTT
NA | TRBD1 | TRBJ2-1 | TRBV11-2 | CASSFGQGIVEQFF | TGTGCCAGCAGCTTCGGACAGGGGATCGTTGAGCAGTTCTTC
NA | TRBD1 | TRBJ1-1 | TRBV4-1 | CASSQDLQGAQNTEAFF | TGCGCCAGCAGCCAAGATTTGCAGGGGGCCCAAAACACTGAAGCTTTCTTT
NA | TRBD1 | TRBJ1-2 | TRBV3-1/TRBV3-2 | CASSQSKQGLVNYGYTF | TGTGCCAGCAGCCAGTCGAAACAGGGGTTGGTGAACTATGGCTACACCTTC
NA | NA | TRBJ1-4 | TRBV4-1 | CASSHEAASEKLFF | TGCGCCAGCAGCCACGAGGCCGCATCTGAAAAACTGTTTTTT
NA | TRBD2 | TRBJ2-7 | TRBV6-5 | CASRLAGNSYEQYF | TGTGCCAGCAGGTTAGCGGGAAACTCCTACGAGCAGTACTTC
NA | NA | TRBJ2-7 | TRBV6-5 | CASTVTQGAYEQYF | TGTGCCAGCACTGTTACGCAGGGTGCCTACGAGCAGTACTTC
NA | TRBD1 | TRBJ2-7 | TRBV27 | CASQRSPGQLKKYF | TGTGCCAGCCAGCGATCCCCGGGACAGTTAAAAAAGTACTTC
once | TRBD1 | TRBJ1-1 | TRBV30 | CAWADRGRTEAFF | TGTGCCTGGGCGGACAGGGGGCGGACTGAAGCTTTCTTT
NA | NA | TRBJ2-2 | TRBV9 | CASSAQGSTGELFF | TGTGCCAGCAGCGCACAGGGATCCACCGGGGAGCTGTTTTTT
NA | TRBD2 | TRBJ2-3 | TRBV6-4 | CASSVSSGSDTQYF | TGTGCCAGCAGTGTCTCTAGCGGGAGTGACACGCAGTATTTT
NA | NA | TRBJ2-2 | TRBV6-5 | CASSRQGDTGELFF | TGTGCCAGCAGTCGACAAGGGGACACCGGGGAGCTGTTTTTT
NA | TRBD1 | TRBJ1-3 | TRBV30 | CAWSVGGSLSGNTIYF | TGTGCCTGGAGTGTAGGGGGCTCCCTCTCTGGAAACACCATATATTTT
NA | NA | TRBJ1-1 | TRBV5-5 | CASSLGNRGLPNTEAFF | TGTGCCAGCAGCTTGGGTAATAGGGGCTTACCGAACACTGAAGCTTTCTTT
few | NA | TRBJ1-5 | TRBV12-5 | CASGFNSILWDKSNQPQHF | TGTGCTAGTGGTTTCAATTCGATCTTGTGGGACAAGAGCAATCAGCCCCAGCATTTT
NA | NA | TRBJ2-1 | TRBV21-1 | CAKVGDCNEQFF | TGTGCGAAAGTTGGTGACTGCAATGAGCAGTTCTTC
NA | NA | TRBJ2-1 | TRBV2 | CASSLLSEGVEQFF | TGTGCCAGCAGTTTGCTCTCCGAAGGGGTTGAGCAGTTCTTC
NA | NA | TRBJ1-1 | TRBV3-1/TRBV3-2 | CASSQEYGERTEAFF | TGTGCCAGCAGCCAAGAGTATGGCGAGAGGACTGAAGCTTTCTTT
NA | NA | TRBJ2-7 | TRBV5-4 | CASSLTWQADEQYF | TGTGCCAGCAGCTTAACGTGGCAGGCCGACGAGCAGTACTTC
NA | NA | TRBJ2-5 | TRBV5-4 | CASSFMGEETQYF | TGTGCCAGCAGCTTCATGGGAGAAGAGACCCAGTACTTC
NA | NA | TRBJ2-7 | TRBV28 | CASRGVHGGSYEQYF | TGTGCCAGCAGGGGGGTCCATGGGGGGTCCTACGAGCAGTACTTC
NA | NA | TRBJ2-7 | TRBV11-2 | CASSLVQIYEQYF | TGTGCCAGCAGCTTAGTACAAATCTACGAGCAGTACTTC
NA | NA | TRBJ1-5 | TRBV19 | CASSIEGHGGNQPQHF | TGTGCCAGTAGTATCGAGGGCCACGGAGGCAATCAGCCCCAGCATTTT
NA | NA | TRBJ1-5 | TRBV15 | CATSRQGPNQPQHF | TGTGCCACCAGCAGACAGGGTCCCAATCAGCCCCAGCATTTT
NA | NA | TRBJ1-5 | TRBV2 | CASSEAWGRGQPQHF | TGTGCCAGCAGTGAAGCTTGGGGGAGGGGCCAGCCCCAGCATTTT